The present T cell receptor (beta chain) was sequenced within a study of CD8+ T cells in alopecia areata. The authors extracted RNA and reverse transcribed it into cDNA as the sequencing template. This table comes from immunoSEQ multiplex PCR, and its TCRdb copy is limited to in-frame clones, with some not included. The profile covers about 120,000 clones, with around three fifths appearing a single time and 12% taken by the ten largest. Noted treatment: oral pan-JAK inhibitor, 5-10 mg twice daily. CDR3 size: 15 residues. CDR1 is SGHDT and CDR2 is YYEEEE in the germline V gene. V lost 5 bases to trimming and J lost 0 bases; unmatched junction nucleotides: 2.

This sequence was found in a human donor with alopecia areata. The specimen was CD8+ T cells sorted from blood, collected at week 24, from a patient treated with tofacitinib. The V gene is TRBV5-6, the J gene TRBJ2-6, with TRBD1 matching 7 bases. CDR3 amino acids: CASSYRGSGANVLTF. In DNA form, the CDR3 reads TGTGCCAGCAGTTACAGGGGCTCTGGGGCCAACGTCCTGACTTTC.